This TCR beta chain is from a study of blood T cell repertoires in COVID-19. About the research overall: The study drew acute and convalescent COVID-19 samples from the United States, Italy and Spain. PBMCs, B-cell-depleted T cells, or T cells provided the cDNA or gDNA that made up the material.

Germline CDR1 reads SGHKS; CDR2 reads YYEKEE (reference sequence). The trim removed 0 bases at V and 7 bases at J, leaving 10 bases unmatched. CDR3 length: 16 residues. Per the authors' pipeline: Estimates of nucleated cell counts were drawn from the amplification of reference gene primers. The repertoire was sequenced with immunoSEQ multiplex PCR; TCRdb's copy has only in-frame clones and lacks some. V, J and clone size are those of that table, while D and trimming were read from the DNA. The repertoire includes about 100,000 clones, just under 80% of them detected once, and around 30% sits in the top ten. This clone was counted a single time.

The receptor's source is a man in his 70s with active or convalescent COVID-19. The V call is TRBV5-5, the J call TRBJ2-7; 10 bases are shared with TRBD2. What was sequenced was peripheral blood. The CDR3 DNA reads TGTGCCAGCAGCTTGGCCGTCGTAGCGGGAGGAGGTGAGCAGTACTTC. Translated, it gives CASSLAVVAGGGEQYF.